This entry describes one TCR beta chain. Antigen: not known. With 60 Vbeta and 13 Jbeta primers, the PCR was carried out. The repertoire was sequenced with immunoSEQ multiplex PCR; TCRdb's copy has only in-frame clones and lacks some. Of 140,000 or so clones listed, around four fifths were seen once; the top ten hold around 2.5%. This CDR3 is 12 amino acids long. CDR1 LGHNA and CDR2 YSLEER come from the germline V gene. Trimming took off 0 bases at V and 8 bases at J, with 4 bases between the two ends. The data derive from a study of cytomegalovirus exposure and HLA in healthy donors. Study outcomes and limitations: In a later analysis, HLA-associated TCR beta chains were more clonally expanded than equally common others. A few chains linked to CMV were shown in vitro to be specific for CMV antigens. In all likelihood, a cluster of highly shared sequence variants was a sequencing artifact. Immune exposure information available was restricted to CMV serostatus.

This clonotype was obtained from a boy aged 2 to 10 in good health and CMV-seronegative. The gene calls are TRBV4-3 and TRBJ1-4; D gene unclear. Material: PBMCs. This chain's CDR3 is CASSQDLEKLFF. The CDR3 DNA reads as TGCGCCAGCAGCCAAGATCTCGAAAAACTGTTTTTT.